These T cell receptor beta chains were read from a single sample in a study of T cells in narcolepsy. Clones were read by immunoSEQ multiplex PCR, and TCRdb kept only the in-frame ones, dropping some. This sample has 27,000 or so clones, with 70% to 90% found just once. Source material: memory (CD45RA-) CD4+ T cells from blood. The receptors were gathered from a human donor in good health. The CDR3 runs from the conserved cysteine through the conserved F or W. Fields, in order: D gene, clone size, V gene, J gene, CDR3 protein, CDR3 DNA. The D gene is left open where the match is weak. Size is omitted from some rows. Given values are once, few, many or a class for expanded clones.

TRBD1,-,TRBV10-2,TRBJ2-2,CASGQVDTGELFF,TGCGCCAGCGGACAGGTGGACACCGGGGAGCTGTTTTTT
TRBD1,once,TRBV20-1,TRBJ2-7,CSAPGGEKQYF,TGCAGTGCTCCAGGGGGCGAAAAGCAGTACTTC
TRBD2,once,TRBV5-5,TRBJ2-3,CASSRGLASTDTQYF,TGTGCCAGCAGCCGGGGACTAGCCAGCACAGATACGCAGTATTTT
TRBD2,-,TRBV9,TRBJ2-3,CASSVGPSGTTDTQYF,TGTGCCAGCAGCGTAGGGCCTAGCGGGACCACAGATACGCAGTATTTT
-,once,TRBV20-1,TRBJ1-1,CSAGSNTEAFF,TGCAGTGCAGGGTCGAACACTGAAGCTTTCTTT
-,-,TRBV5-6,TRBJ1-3,CASNNRAPSGNTIYF,TGTGCCAGCAACAATCGGGCCCCCTCTGGAAACACCATATATTTT
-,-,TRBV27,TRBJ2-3,CASSHWGGDTQYF,TGTGCCAGCAGCCACTGGGGAGGCGATACGCAGTATTTT
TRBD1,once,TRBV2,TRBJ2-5,CASRRDRQETQYF,TGTGCCAGCAGGAGGGACAGACAAGAGACCCAGTACTTC
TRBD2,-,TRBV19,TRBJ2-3,CASSSRLAGAGDTQYF,TGTGCCAGTAGTAGCCGACTAGCGGGGGCCGGAGATACGCAGTATTTT
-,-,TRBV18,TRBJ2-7,CASSPRQDLYEQYF,TGTGCCAGCTCACCCCGACAGGACCTCTACGAGCAGTACTTC
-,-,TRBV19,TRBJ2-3,CASSSRDTQYF,TGTGCCAGTAGTTCAAGAGATACGCAGTATTTT
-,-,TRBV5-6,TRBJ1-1,CASSPGRHEAFF,TGTGCCAGCAGCCCCGGACGACATGAAGCTTTCTTT
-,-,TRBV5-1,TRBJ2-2,CASSPNLQGNTGELFF,TGCGCCAGCAGCCCAAACCTGCAGGGGAACACCGGGGAGCTGTTTTTT
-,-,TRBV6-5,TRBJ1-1,CASRSQTTGYTEAFF,TGTGCCAGCAGGTCCCAAACTACGGGATACACTGAAGCTTTCTTT
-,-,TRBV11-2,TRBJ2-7,CASSLSPSYEQYF,TGTGCCAGCAGCTTGTCACCGAGCTACGAGCAGTACTTC
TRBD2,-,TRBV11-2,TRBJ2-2,CASSSGLAPGELFF,TGTGCCAGCAGCTCGGGACTAGCCCCGGGGGAGCTGTTTTTT
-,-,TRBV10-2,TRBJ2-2,CASRMTTGELFF,TGCGCCAGCAGGATGACTACCGGGGAGCTGTTTTTT
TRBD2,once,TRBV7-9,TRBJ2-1,CASSLGGRINEQFF,TGTGCCAGCAGCTTGGGCGGGAGGATCAATGAGCAGTTCTTC
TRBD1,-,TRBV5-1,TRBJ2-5,CASSLRQGGETQYF,TGCGCCAGCAGCCTTAGACAGGGCGGAGAGACCCAGTACTTC
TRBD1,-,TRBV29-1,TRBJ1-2,CSVVQGAEGYTF,TGCAGCGTTGTCCAGGGGGCGGAGGGCTACACCTTC
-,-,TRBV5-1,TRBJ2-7,CASSLAPGSEQYF,TGCGCCAGCAGCTTGGCCCCAGGTTCCGAGCAGTACTTC
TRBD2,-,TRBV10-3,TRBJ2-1,CAISLLAGLDNEQFF,TGTGCCATCAGCCTCTTAGCGGGCCTCGACAATGAGCAGTTCTTC
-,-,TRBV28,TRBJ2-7,CASSSSLLERHSSYEQYF,TGTGCCAGCAGTTCAAGTTTATTGGAGAGACACTCCTCCTACGAGCAGTACTTC
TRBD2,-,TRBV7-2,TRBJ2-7,CASSLDYPGTSVIYEQYF,TGTGCCAGCAGCTTAGACTACCCCGGGACTAGCGTTATCTACGAGCAGTACTTC
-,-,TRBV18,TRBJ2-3,CASSPSGMTFSNTQYF,TGTGCCAGCTCACCTTCGGGAATGACCTTCAGCAATACGCAGTATTTT
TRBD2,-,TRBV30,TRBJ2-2,CAWSVGLAVPGELFF,TGTGCCTGGAGTGTGGGGCTAGCGGTTCCCGGGGAGCTGTTTTTT
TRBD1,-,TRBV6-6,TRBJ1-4,CASRMGQGREKLFF,TGTGCCAGCAGAATGGGACAGGGTAGAGAAAAACTGTTTTTT
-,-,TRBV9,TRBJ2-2,CASSSGGELFF,TGTGCCAGCAGCTCTGGCGGGGAGCTGTTTTTT
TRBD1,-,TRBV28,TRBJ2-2,CASRVGTATGELFF,TGTGCCAGCAGAGTGGGGACAGCCACCGGGGAGCTGTTTTTT
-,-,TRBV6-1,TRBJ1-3,CASSEAPPGGGNTIYF,TGTGCCAGCAGTGAAGCTCCGCCCGGAGGTGGAAACACCATATATTTT
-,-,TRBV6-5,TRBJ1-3,CASSYSGSVSGNTIYF,TGTGCCAGCAGTTACTCGGGATCCGTGAGTGGAAACACCATATATTTT
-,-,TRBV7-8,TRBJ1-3,CASSLAGSVAGNTIYF,TGTGCCAGCAGCTTAGCGGGTTCGGTGGCTGGAAACACCATATATTTT
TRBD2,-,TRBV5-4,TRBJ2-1,CASSSRLGGSTKQFF,TGTGCCAGCAGCTCCCGACTGGGCGGGAGCACTAAGCAGTTCTTC
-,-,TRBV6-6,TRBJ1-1,CASSPVEAGNTEAFF,TGTGCCAGCAGCCCCGTTGAGGCAGGGAACACTGAAGCTTTCTTT
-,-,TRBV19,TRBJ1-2,CASSINGEARGGYTF,TGTGCCAGTAGTATTAACGGGGAGGCTCGGGGTGGCTACACCTTC
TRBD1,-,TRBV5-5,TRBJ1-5,CASSLGQGDVQPQHF,TGTGCCAGCAGCTTGGGACAGGGGGACGTTCAGCCCCAGCATTTT
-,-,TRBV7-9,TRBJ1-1,CASSFLDPGRTEAFF,TGTGCCAGCAGCTTCCTAGACCCGGGGAGAACTGAAGCTTTCTTT
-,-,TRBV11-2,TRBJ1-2,CASSLDLTGGGTTF,TGTGCCAGCAGCTTAGACCTGACAGGCGGGGGTACGACCTTC
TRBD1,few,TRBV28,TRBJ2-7,CASSPPGQGAYGQYF,TGTGCCAGCAGTCCCCCGGGACAGGGGGCATATGGGCAGTACTTC
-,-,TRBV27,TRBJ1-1,CASKIEGSRAEAFF,TGTGCCAGCAAAATAGAGGGGAGTCGGGCTGAAGCTTTCTTT
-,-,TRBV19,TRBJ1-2,CASNEGRGAPYTF,TGTGCCAGTAACGAGGGACGGGGGGCTCCTTACACCTTC
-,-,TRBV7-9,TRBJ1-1,CASSHNRVGAEAFF,TGTGCCAGCAGCCACAACAGGGTGGGCGCTGAAGCTTTCTTT
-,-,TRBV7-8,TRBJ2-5,CASSLLGRETQYF,TGTGCCAGCAGCTTATTGGGGCGAGAGACCCAGTACTTC
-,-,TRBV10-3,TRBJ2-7,CAISRELSYEQYF,TGTGCCATCAGCAGGGAACTCTCCTACGAGCAGTACTTC
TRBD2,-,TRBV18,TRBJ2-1,CASSTGLAGGSHEQFF,TGTGCCAGCTCAACGGGACTAGCGGGAGGTTCTCATGAGCAGTTCTTC
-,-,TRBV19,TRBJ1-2,CASSKDHYGYTF,TGTGCCAGTAGCAAGGACCACTATGGCTACACCTTC
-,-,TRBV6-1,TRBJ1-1,CASSTNFAGRTEAFF,TGTGCCAGCAGCACAAACTTCGCAGGGCGCACTGAAGCTTTCTTT
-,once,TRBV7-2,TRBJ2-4,CASSSRGGGLAKNIQYF,TGTGCCAGCAGCTCCCGAGGGGGGGGACTAGCCAAAAACATTCAGTACTTC
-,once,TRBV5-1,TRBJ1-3,CASSLTNSGNTIYF,TGCGCCAGCAGCTTGACCAACTCTGGAAACACCATATATTTT
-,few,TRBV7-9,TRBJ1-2,CASSLGSDYGYTF,TGTGCCAGCAGCTTAGGGTCCGACTATGGCTACACCTTC
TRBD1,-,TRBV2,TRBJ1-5,CASSAGTGRNQPQHF,TGTGCCAGCAGCGCCGGGACAGGGCGCAATCAGCCCCAGCATTTT
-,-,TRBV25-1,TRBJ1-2,CASGGGSGYTF,TGTGCCAGCGGGGGGGGGTCTGGCTACACCTTC
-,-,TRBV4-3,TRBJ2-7,CASSQDYVADPTGSYEQYF,TGCGCCAGCAGCCAAGATTATGTCGCCGACCCCACCGGCTCCTACGAGCAGTACTTC
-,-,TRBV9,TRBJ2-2,CASSVASTGGELFF,TGTGCCAGCAGCGTAGCTTCGACTGGTGGGGAGCTGTTTTTT
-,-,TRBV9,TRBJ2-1,CASSVGVATYNEQFF,TGTGCCAGCAGCGTAGGGGTAGCGACGTACAATGAGCAGTTCTTC
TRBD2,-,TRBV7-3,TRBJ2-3,CASSTSGIRTDTQYF,TGTGCCAGCAGCACTAGCGGAATACGGACAGATACGCAGTATTTT